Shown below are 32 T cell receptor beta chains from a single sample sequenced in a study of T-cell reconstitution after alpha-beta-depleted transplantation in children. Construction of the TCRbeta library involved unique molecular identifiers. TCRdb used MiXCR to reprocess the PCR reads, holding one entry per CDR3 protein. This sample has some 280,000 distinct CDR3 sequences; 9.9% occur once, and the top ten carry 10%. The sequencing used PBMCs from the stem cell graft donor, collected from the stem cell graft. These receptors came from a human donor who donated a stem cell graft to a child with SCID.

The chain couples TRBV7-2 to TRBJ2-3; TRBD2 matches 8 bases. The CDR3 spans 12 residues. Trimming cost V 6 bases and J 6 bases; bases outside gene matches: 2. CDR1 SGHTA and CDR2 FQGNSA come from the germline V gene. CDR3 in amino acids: CASRSGGDTQYF. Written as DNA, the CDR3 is TGTGCCAGCAGATCGGGGGGGGATACGCAGTATTTT.

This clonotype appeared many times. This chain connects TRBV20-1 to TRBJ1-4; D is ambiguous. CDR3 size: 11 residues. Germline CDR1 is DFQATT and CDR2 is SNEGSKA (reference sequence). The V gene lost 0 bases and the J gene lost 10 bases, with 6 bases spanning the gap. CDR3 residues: CSAREDGKLFF. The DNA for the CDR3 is TGCAGTGCTAGAGAGGATGGAAAACTGTTTTTT.

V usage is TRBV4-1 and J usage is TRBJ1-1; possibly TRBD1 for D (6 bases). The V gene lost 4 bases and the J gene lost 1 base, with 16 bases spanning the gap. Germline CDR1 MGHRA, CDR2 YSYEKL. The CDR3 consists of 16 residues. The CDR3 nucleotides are TGCGCCAGCAGCCGAATTACGGGACAACGGAACACTGAAGCTTTCTTT. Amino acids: CASSRITGQRNTEAFF.

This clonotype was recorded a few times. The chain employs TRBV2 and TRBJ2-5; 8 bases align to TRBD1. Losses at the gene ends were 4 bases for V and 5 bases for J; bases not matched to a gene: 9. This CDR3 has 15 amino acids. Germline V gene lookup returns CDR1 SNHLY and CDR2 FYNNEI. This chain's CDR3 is CASSAQGGALETQYF. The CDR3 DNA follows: TGTGCCAGCAGTGCACAGGGGGGAGCTTTGGAGACCCAGTACTTC.

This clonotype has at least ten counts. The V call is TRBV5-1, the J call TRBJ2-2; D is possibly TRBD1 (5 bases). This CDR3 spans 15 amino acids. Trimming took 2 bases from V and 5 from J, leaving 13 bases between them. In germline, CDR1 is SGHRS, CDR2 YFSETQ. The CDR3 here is CASSFIRDHTGELFF. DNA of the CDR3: TGCGCCAGCAGCTTTATCAGGGATCATACCGGGGAGCTGTTTTTT.

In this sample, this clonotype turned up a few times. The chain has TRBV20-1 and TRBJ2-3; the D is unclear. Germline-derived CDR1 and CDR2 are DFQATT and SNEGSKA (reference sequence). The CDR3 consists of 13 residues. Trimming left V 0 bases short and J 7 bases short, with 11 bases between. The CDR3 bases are TGCAGTGCTAGAGATCAAGAGACGTATACGCAGTATTTT. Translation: CSARDQETYTQYF.

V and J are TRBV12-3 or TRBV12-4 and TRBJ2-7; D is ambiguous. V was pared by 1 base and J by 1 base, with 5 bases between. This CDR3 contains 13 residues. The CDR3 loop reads CASSLGFSYEQYF. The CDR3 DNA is TGTGCCAGCAGTTTAGGTTTTTCCTACGAGCAGTACTTC.

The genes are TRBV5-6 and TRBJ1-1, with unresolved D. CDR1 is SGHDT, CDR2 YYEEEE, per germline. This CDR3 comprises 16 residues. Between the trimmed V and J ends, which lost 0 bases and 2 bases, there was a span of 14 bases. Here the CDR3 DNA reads TGTGCCAGCAGCTTGGGACCCTGGGGAGCAAACACTGAAGCTTTCTTT. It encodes CASSLGPWGANTEAFF.

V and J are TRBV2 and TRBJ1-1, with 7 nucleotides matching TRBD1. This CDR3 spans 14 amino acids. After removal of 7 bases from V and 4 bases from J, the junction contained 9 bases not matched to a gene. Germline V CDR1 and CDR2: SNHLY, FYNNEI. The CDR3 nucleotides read TGTGCCAGCAAGGTGGAGGAGGGGGCCACTGAAGCTTTCTTT. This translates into CASKVEEGATEAFF.

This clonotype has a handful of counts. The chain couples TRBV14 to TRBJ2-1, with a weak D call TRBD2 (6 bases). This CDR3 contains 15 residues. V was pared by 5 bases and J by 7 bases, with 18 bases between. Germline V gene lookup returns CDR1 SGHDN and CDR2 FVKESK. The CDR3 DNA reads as TGTGCCAGCAGCAAGAGAGGAGCGGAGGGGAATGAGCAGTTCTTC. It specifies CASSKRGAEGNEQFF.

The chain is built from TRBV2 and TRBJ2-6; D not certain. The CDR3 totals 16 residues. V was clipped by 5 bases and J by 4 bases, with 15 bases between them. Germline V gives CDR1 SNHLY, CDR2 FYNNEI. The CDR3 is CASSSSFLDGANVLTF. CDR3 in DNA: TGTGCCAGCAGTTCCTCATTCTTGGACGGGGCCAACGTCCTGACTTTC. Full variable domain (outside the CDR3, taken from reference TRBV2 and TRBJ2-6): EPEVTQTPSHQVTQMGQEVILRCVPISNHLYFYWYRQILGQKVEFLVSFYNNEISEKSEIFDDQFSVERPDGSNFTLKIRSTKLEDSAMYFCASSSSFLDGANVLTFGAGSRLTVL.

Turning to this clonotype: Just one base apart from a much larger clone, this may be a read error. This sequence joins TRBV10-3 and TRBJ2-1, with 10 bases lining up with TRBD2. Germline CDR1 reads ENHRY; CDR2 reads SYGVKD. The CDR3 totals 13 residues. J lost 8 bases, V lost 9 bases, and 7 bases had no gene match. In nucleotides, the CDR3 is TGTGCCATGGGGACTAGCGTTGACGATGAGCAGTTCTTC. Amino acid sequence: CAMGTSVDDEQFF.

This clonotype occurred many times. CDR3 nucleotides: TGCGCCAGCAGACGGCCGGGACGGACCTATGGCTACACCTTC. Amino acids: CASRRPGRTYGYTF. This chain joins TRBV5-1 and TRBJ1-2, with D perhaps TRBD1 (5 bases). CDR3 size: 14 residues. Germline V gene sequence: CDR1 SGHRS, CDR2 YFSETQ. V lost 5 bases and J 4 bases, leaving 15 bases between the germline ends.

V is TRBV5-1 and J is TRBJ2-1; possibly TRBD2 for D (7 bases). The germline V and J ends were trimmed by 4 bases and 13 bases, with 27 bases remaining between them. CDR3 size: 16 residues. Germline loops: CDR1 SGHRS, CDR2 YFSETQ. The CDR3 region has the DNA TGCGCCAGCAGCAGTACCCGAGGGTGGGGGGGCCTTTTTCAGTTCTTC. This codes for CASSSTRGWGGLFQFF.

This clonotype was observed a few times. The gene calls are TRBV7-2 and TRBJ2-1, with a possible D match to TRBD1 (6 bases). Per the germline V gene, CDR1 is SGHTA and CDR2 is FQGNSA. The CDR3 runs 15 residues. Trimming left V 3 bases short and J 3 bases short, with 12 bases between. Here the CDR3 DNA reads TGTGCCAGCAGCTTCCGGGACACCATCTACAATGAGCAGTTCTTC. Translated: CASSFRDTIYNEQFF. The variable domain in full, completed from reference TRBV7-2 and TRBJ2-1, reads GAGVSQSPSNKVTEKGKDVELRCDPISGHTALYWYRQSLGQGLEFLIYFQGNSAPDKSGLPSDRFSAERTGGSVSTLTIQRTQQEDSAVYLCASSFRDTIYNEQFFGPGTRLTVL.

Here the CDR3 reads CASSSDLASYEQYF. The CDR3 nucleotides are TGTGCCAGCAGTTCAGATTTGGCATCCTACGAGCAGTACTTC. This chain uses TRBV12-3 or TRBV12-4 with TRBJ2-7; D is unclear. The CDR3 is 14 residues long. V was pared by 4 bases and J by 1 base, with 11 bases between.

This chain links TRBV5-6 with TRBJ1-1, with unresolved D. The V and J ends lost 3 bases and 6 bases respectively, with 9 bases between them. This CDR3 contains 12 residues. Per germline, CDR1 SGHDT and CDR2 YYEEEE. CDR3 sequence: CASSSLGAEAFF. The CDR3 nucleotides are TGTGCCAGCAGCTCGCTTGGGGCTGAAGCTTTCTTT.

This CDR3 reads CASRDMEKLFF. The CDR3 DNA sequence: TGTGCCAGCAGGGATATGGAAAAACTGTTTTTT. The genes are TRBV12-3 or TRBV12-4 and TRBJ1-4; D ambiguous. Trimming took 6 bases from V and 8 from J, leaving 7 bases between them. The CDR3 consists of 11 residues.

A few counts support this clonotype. The CDR3 DNA sequence: TGTGCCAGCAGGGCCAGGACAGGGGGCAATCAGCCCCAGCATTTT. Amino acids: CASRARTGGNQPQHF. The chain joins TRBV2 to TRBJ1-5; 9 bases line up with TRBD1. V was clipped by 6 bases and J by 2 bases; unmatched bases: 5. Germline-derived CDR1 and CDR2 are SNHLY and FYNNEI. The CDR3 extends over 15 amino acids.

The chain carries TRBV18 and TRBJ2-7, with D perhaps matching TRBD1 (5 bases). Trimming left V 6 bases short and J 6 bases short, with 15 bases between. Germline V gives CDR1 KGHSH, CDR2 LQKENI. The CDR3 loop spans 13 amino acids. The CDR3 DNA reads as TGTGCCAGCTCGATAAAACAGGACCGCGAGCAGTACTTC. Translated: CASSIKQDREQYF.

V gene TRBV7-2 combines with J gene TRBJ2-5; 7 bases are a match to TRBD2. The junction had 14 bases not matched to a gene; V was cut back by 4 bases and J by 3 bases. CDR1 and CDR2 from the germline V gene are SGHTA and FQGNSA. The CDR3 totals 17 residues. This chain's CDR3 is CASSSYTLAVVEETQYF. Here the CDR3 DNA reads TGTGCCAGCAGCTCTTATACCCTAGCGGTGGTGGAAGAGACCCAGTACTTC.

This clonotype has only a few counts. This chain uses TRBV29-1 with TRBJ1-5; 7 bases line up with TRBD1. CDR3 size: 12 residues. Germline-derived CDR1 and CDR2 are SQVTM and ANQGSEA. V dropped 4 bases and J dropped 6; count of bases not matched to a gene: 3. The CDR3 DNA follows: TGCAGCGTTGGAGCAGGGGGTCAGCCCCAGCATTTT. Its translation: CSVGAGGQPQHF.

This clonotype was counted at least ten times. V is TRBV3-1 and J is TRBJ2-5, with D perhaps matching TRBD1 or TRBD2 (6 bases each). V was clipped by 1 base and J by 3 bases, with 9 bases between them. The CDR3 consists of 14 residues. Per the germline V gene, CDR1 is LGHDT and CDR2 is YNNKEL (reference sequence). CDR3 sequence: CASSQGGAKETQYF. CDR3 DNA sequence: TGTGCCAGCAGCCAAGGGGGGGCGAAAGAGACCCAGTACTTC.

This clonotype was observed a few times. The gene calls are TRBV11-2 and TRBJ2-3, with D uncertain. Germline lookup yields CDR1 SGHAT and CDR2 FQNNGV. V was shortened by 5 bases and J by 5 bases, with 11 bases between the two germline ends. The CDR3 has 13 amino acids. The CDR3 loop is CASSPRAVDTQYF. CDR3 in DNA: TGTGCCAGCAGCCCCCGGGCGGTAGATACGCAGTATTTT.

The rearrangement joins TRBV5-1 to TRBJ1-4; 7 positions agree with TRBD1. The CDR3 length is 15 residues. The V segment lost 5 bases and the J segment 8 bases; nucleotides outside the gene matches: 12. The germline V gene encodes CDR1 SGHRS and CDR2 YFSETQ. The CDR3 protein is CASRPGQVLGEKLFF. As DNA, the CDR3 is TGCGCCAGCAGACCCGGACAGGTTTTAGGCGAAAAACTGTTTTTT.

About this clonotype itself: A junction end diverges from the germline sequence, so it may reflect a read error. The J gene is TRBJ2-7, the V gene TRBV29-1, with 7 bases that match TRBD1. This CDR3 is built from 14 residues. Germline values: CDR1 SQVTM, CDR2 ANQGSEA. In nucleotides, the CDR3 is TGCAGCGTCGAAGTCGGCAGGGGGAGACCCGAGCAGTACTTC. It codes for CSVEVGRGRPEQYF.

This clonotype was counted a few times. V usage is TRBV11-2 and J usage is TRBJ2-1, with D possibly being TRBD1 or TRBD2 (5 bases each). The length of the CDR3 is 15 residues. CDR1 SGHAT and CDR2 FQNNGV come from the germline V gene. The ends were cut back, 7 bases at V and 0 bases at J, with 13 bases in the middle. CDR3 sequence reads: CASNPGPSSYNEQFF. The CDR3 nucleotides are TGTGCCAGCAACCCGGGGCCTAGCTCCTACAATGAGCAGTTCTTC.

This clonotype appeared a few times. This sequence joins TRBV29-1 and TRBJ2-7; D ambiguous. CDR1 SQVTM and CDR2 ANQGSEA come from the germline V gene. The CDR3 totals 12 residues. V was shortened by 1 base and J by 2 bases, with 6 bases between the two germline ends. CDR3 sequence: CSVEVQTYEQYF. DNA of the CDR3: TGCAGCGTTGAAGTCCAGACCTACGAGCAGTACTTC.

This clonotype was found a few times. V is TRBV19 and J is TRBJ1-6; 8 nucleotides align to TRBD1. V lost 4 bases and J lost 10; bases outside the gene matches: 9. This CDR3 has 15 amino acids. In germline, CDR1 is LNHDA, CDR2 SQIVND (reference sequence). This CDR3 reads CASSRVTGEASPLHF. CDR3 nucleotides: TGTGCCAGTAGTAGGGTGACAGGGGAAGCGTCACCCCTCCACTTT.

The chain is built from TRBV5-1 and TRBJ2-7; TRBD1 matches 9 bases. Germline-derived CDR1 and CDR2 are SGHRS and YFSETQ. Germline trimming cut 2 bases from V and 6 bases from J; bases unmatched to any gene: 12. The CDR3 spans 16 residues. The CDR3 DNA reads TGCGCCAGCAGCTTTATTTTGGGGACAGGGAGGAGCGAGCAGTACTTC. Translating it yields CASSFILGTGRSEQYF.

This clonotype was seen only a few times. DNA of the CDR3: TGTGCCAGCCTTAACTTGAGGCTACTAGGGACTGAAGCTTTCTTT. It codes for CASLNLRLLGTEAFF. The chain couples TRBV12-3 or TRBV12-4 to TRBJ1-1; D remains unclear. V lost 8 bases, J lost 5 bases, and 21 bases lay in between. The CDR3 covers 15 residues.

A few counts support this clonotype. The CDR3 reads CASAATGEQYF. The CDR3 DNA is TGTGCTAGTGCCGCGACAGGCGAGCAGTACTTC. The J gene is TRBJ2-7, the V gene TRBV12-5; maybe TRBD1 (6 bases). Germline V gene sequence: CDR1 LGHNT, CDR2 FRNRAP. Trimming removed 7 bases at V and 6 bases at J, with 10 bases between. The CDR3 consists of 11 residues.